One sample yielded the 20 T cell receptor beta chains listed below, sequenced in a study of shared T cell receptors in the human thymus. The method was immunoSEQ multiplex PCR; TCRdb's version includes in-frame clones alone and lacks a portion of them. Among hundreds of thousands of clones listed, approximately 87% were seen once. This sample was also put to use in a study of human thymus T cells.

The sample consisted of thymocytes. These receptors were obtained from a boy younger than two with a congenital heart defect.

The chain has TRBV21-1 and TRBJ2-7; the table's D call TRBD2 went unverified against the DNA. TRBV21-1 is a recognized pseudogene. The CDR3 loop spans 19 amino acids. This chain's CDR3 is CASSKILPSGWGGYYEQYF. Written as DNA, the CDR3 is TGTGCCAGCAGCAAAATCCTTCCTAGCGGGTGGGGGGGGTACTACGAGCAGTACTTC.

This clone was counted between two and nine times. The J gene is TRBJ1-4, the V gene TRBV6-5; D remains ambiguous. CDR1 and CDR2 from the germline V gene are MNHEY and SVGAGI. The CDR3 is 14 residues long. V lost 3 bases and J 6 bases, leaving 11 bases between the germline ends. For the CDR3, the DNA is TGTGCCAGCAGTTATTTTCCATCGGATGAAAAACTGTTTTTT. It codes for CASSYFPSDEKLFF.

This chain links TRBV2 with TRBJ2-5; TRBD1 might be the D (5 bases). Germline lookup yields CDR1 SNHLY and CDR2 FYNNEI. V was shortened by 3 bases and J by 4 bases, with 21 bases between the two germline ends. The CDR3 loop spans 17 amino acids. The chain's CDR3 is CASSEDLGGPGRETQYF. The CDR3 region has the DNA TGTGCCAGCAGTGAGGATTTGGGTGGGCCAGGGCGAGAGACCCAGTACTTC.

This chain joins TRBV5-1 and TRBJ2-7; 7 bases are shared with TRBD1. Germline V gives CDR1 SGHRS, CDR2 YFSETQ. The V gene end was trimmed by 1 base and the J gene end by 6 bases; junction bases not matched to a gene: 10. This CDR3 contains 15 residues. CDR3: CASSLTGALGGEQYF. CDR3 DNA: TGCGCCAGCAGCTTGACAGGGGCACTAGGAGGCGAGCAGTACTTC. The full variable domain, in which reference TRBV5-1 and TRBJ2-7 provide the parts outside the CDR3, is KAGVTQTPRYLIKTRGQQVTLSCSPISGHRSVSWYQQTPGQGLQFLFEYFSETQRNKGNFPGRFSGRQFSNSRSEMNVSTLELGDSALYLCASSLTGALGGEQYFGPGTRLTVT.

CDR3 sequence: CASRLTSGPTPSTDTQYF. The DNA of the CDR3 is TGTGCCAGCAGGCTGACTAGCGGGCCCACACCTAGCACAGATACGCAGTATTTT. J is TRBJ2-3 and V is TRBV7-2; 10 positions agree with TRBD2. Germline values: CDR1 SGHTA, CDR2 FQGNSA. The CDR3 is 18 residues long. Trimming cost V 6 bases and J 0 bases; bases outside gene matches: 12.

In its sample, this clone was seen a few times. The rearrangement joins TRBV15 to TRBJ1-3; D not certain. Germline lookup yields CDR1 LNHNV and CDR2 YYDKDF (reference sequence). Between the trimmed V and J ends, which lost 4 bases and 0 bases, there was a span of 13 bases. The CDR3 contains 16 residues. The CDR3 sequence: CATSTLRRNSGNTIYF. The CDR3 DNA follows: TGTGCCACCAGCACCCTAAGGAGAAACTCTGGAAACACCATATATTTT. The variable domain in full, with the rest retrieved from reference TRBV15 and TRBJ1-3, is DAMVIQNPRYQVTQFGKPVTLSCSQTLNHNVMYWYQQKSSQAPKLLFHYYDKDFNNEADTPDNFQSRRPNTSFCFLDIRSPGLGDTAMYLCATSTLRRNSGNTIYFGEGSWLTVV.

This clone has more than one count but fewer than ten. This rearrangement joins TRBV6-1 to TRBJ1-1; D is unresolved. The CDR3 is 17 residues long. Trimming took 0 bases from V and 0 from J, leaving 14 bases between them. Germline CDR1 MNHNS, CDR2 SASEGT. The CDR3: CASSEAITAAMNTEAFF. The CDR3 DNA sequence: TGTGCCAGCAGTGAAGCGATCACAGCGGCGATGAACACTGAAGCTTTCTTT.

This chain uses TRBV5-4 with TRBJ2-1; 11 positions agree with TRBD2. With V trimmed by 3 bases and J by 6 bases, 20 bases remained unmatched. CDR1 and CDR2 (germline): SGHNT, YYREEE (reference sequence). The CDR3 sequence is 20 residues long. The CDR3 DNA sequence: TGTGCCAGCAGCTCCAGCCCGGGACTAGCGGTCGCACCGGGCCTCAATGAGCAGTTCTTC. Translating it yields CASSSSPGLAVAPGLNEQFF.

The J gene is TRBJ2-1, the V gene TRBV6-6, with 9 bases that match TRBD2. The V segment lost 1 base and the J segment 0 bases; nucleotides outside the gene matches: 1. The CDR3 is 16 amino acids. CDR1 is MNHNY, CDR2 SVGAGI, per germline (reference sequence). CDR3 residues: CASSYCGRVSYNEQFF. The CDR3 coding sequence is TGTGCCAGCAGTTACTGCGGGAGGGTCTCCTACAATGAGCAGTTCTTC.

This rearrangement joins TRBV5-1 to TRBJ2-7, with D perhaps TRBD1 (6 bases). V lost 4 bases, J lost 3 bases, and 11 bases lay in between. In germline, CDR1 is SGHRS, CDR2 YFSETQ. The CDR3 has 13 residues. CDR3 region: CASSVEDSYEQYF. DNA for the CDR3: TGCGCCAGCAGCGTCGAGGACAGCTACGAGCAGTACTTC.

V and J are TRBV7-6 and TRBJ1-2; TRBD1 agrees at 7 bases. The CDR3 has 16 residues. Per the germline V gene, CDR1 is SGHVS and CDR2 is FNYEAQ. V was clipped by 5 bases and J by 0 bases; unmatched bases: 9. CDR3 nucleotides: TGTGCCAGCAGCGCTACAGGGGCCCGAACTAACTATGGCTACACCTTC. Protein sequence: CASSATGARTNYGYTF.

The genes are TRBV28 and TRBJ2-7, with TRBD2 matching over 10 bases. The CDR3 has 15 residues. Germline V gene sequence: CDR1 MDHEN, CDR2 SYDVKM. The V segment lost 2 bases and the J segment 6 bases; nucleotides outside the gene matches: 7. CDR3 bases: TGTGCCAGCAGTTTAACTAGCGGGGTCCCCCGCGAGCAGTACTTC. Residues: CASSLTSGVPREQYF.

The rearrangement uses TRBV9 and TRBJ1-2, with 11 bases aligning to TRBD1. Germline V gene lookup returns CDR1 SGDLS and CDR2 YYNGEE. V shed 3 bases, J shed 4 bases, and the junction held 2 bases outside the gene matches. The CDR3 length is 14 residues. CDR3: CASSEGQGVYGYTF. The DNA for the CDR3 is TGTGCCAGCAGCGAGGGACAGGGGGTCTATGGCTACACCTTC.

This rearrangement joins TRBV5-5 to TRBJ2-3; the match to TRBD2 covers 10 bases. The germline CDR1 and CDR2 sequences are SGHKS and YYEKEE (reference sequence). CDR3 size: 18 residues. V trimming: 2 bases; J trimming: 0 bases; junction bases outside the gene matches: 9. CDR3 DNA sequence: TGTGCCAGCAGCTTCCGACTAGCGGGCCTTACTAGCACAGATACGCAGTATTTT. It is translated as CASSFRLAGLTSTDTQYF.

The chain employs TRBV5-1 and TRBJ1-2; 7 nucleotides align to TRBD1. The CDR3 is 15 residues long. Trimming took 0 bases from V and 5 from J; bases not matched to a gene: 7. CDR1 and CDR2 from the germline V gene are SGHRS and YFSETQ. The CDR3 region has the DNA TGCGCCAGCAGCTTGGCTGGGGGACAGCCTTATGGCTACACCTTC. This translates into CASSLAGGQPYGYTF.

CDR3 nucleotides: TGTGCCAGCAGTTTAGGAGACCAATCGAACACTGAAGCTTTCTTT. Protein sequence: CASSLGDQSNTEAFF. The chain links TRBV28 to TRBJ1-1, with no clear D. The V gene's germline CDR1 is MDHEN and CDR2 SYDVKM. Deletions cut 2 bases from V and 1 base from J, with 11 bases between. The CDR3 covers 15 residues. Combining the CDR3 with reference TRBV28 and TRBJ1-1 gives the whole variable domain DVKVTQSSRYLVKRTGEKVFLECVQDMDHENMFWYRQDPGLGLRLIYFSYDVKMKEKGDIPEGYSVSREKKERFSLILESASTNQTSMYLCASSLGDQSNTEAFFGQGTRLTVV.

The chain employs TRBV7-6 and TRBJ2-2, with D perhaps matching TRBD1 (6 bases). Between the trimmed V and J ends, which lost 1 base and 5 bases, there was a span of 14 bases. Germline V gene sequence: CDR1 SGHVS, CDR2 FNYEAQ. The CDR3 covers 16 residues. The CDR3 bases are TGTGCCAGCAGCTTAGTTAGGGGGAACTTGACCGGGGAGCTGTTTTTT. Translating gives CASSLVRGNLTGELFF.

The chain is built from TRBV9 and TRBJ2-3, with 15 positions matching TRBD2. J lost 5 bases, V lost 0 bases, and 4 bases had no gene match. The CDR3 is 17 amino acids. Germline V gene data show CDR1 as SGDLS and CDR2 as YYNGEE. CDR3 bases: TGTGCCAGCAGCGTAGGGACTAGCGGGAGGGTGGAAGATACGCAGTATTTT. Amino acid sequence: CASSVGTSGRVEDTQYF.

The chain is built from TRBV29-1 and TRBJ2-7; 9 bases agree with TRBD1. V was clipped by 0 bases and J by 5 bases; unmatched bases: 5. Germline CDR1 is SQVTM and CDR2 is ANQGSEA. The CDR3 covers 14 residues. The CDR3 bases are TGCAGCGTTGAAGATGGGACAGGGAGTGACGAGCAGTACTTC. It specifies CSVEDGTGSDEQYF.

This clone was detected a few times. V usage is TRBV19 and J usage is TRBJ1-6; weak D call: TRBD1 (6 bases). Looked up from germline, CDR1 is LNHDA and CDR2 is SQIVND (reference sequence). Trimming pared 7 bases from V and 7 bases from J, leaving 8 bases between. The CDR3 consists of 12 residues. The CDR3 nucleotides are TGTGCCAGTAATACAGGGAATTCACCCCTCCACTTT. Protein: CASNTGNSPLHF. Together with reference TRBV19 and TRBJ1-6, the CDR3 gives the full variable domain: DGGITQSPKYLFRKEGQNVTLSCEQNLNHDAMYWYRQDPGQGLRLIYYSQIVNDFQKGDIAEGYSVSREKKESFPLTVTSAQKNPTAFYLCASNTGNSPLHFGNGTRLTVT.